These T cell receptor beta chains were read from a single sample in a study of Tregs in tolerant kidney transplant recipients. Generated by immunoSEQ multiplex PCR, the TCRdb table keeps only in-frame clones and is missing some. Of about 60,000 clones in the sample, approximately 92% were seen once. The source was CD8+ T cells from blood, collected before the transplant. These receptors all stem from a human donor who received a combined kidney and bone marrow transplant. Each CDR3 is given without its conserved first and last residue.

J gene: TRBJ2-5; V gene: TRBV11-2; CDR3 protein: ASSLDVKREGGETQY
J gene: TRBJ1-2; V gene: TRBV19; CDR3 protein: ASSMGQFSYGYT
J gene: TRBJ1-1; V gene: TRBV2; CDR3 protein: AYYPTMNTEAF
J gene: TRBJ2-4; V gene: TRBV7-4; CDR3 protein: ASSFEERGAKNIQY
J gene: TRBJ1-1; V gene: TRBV13; CDR3 protein: ASSLGLIRNTEAF
J gene: TRBJ2-1; V gene: TRBV15; CDR3 protein: ATSTSDNEQF
J gene: TRBJ2-2; V gene: TRBV5-6; CDR3 protein: ASSLAGTGGPGELF
J gene: TRBJ1-3; V gene: TRBV1; CDR3 protein: TSSQSEKGAGRLRNTIY
J gene: TRBJ1-1; V gene: TRBV29-1; CDR3 protein: SVEGQPEAF
J gene: TRBJ2-7; V gene: TRBV2; CDR3 protein: ASSEWGQGAYEQY
J gene: TRBJ1-3; V gene: TRBV7-8; CDR3 protein: ASSLVAGTGNTIY
J gene: TRBJ2-7; V gene: TRBV18; CDR3 protein: ASSPRLGTADSYEQY
J gene: TRBJ1-5; V gene: TRBV2; CDR3 protein: ASSEAVTQGNQPQH
J gene: TRBJ1-1; V gene: TRBV4-3; CDR3 protein: ASSQDKGIGTEAF
J gene: TRBJ2-1; V gene: TRBV7-9; CDR3 protein: ASSPSSGPSYNEQF
J gene: TRBJ1-1; V gene: TRBV2; CDR3 protein: ASTPGEGIEYTEAF
J gene: TRBJ2-7; V gene: TRBV27; CDR3 protein: ASKLAGGGSYEQY
J gene: TRBJ2-6; V gene: TRBV9; CDR3 protein: ASSPSEGPPGANVLT
J gene: TRBJ1-1; V gene: TRBV10-3; CDR3 protein: AISDGQGGNTEAF
J gene: TRBJ1-1; V gene: TRBV4-1; CDR3 protein: ASSQIGQMEAF
J gene: TRBJ2-1; V gene: TRBV11-2; CDR3 protein: ASSFSGEPNEQF
J gene: TRBJ2-1; V gene: TRBV6-5; CDR3 protein: ATMGLGNEQF
J gene: TRBJ2-2; V gene: TRBV7-8; CDR3 protein: ASSSQVGREGMNTGELF
J gene: TRBJ2-1; V gene: TRBV27; CDR3 protein: ASSLGLASYNEQF
J gene: TRBJ2-1; V gene: TRBV4-1; CDR3 protein: ASSQDQSGEGPFYNEQF
J gene: TRBJ2-3; V gene: TRBV29-1; CDR3 protein: SVDVGPGHLTDTQY
J gene: TRBJ2-2; V gene: TRBV7-9; CDR3 protein: ASSWGLAGSLPGGELF
J gene: TRBJ2-7; V gene: TRBV4-1; CDR3 protein: ASSQDFRAGAYEQY
J gene: TRBJ1-2; V gene: TRBV29-1; CDR3 protein: SVNTGRVNYGYT
J gene: TRBJ1-4; V gene: TRBV5-1; CDR3 protein: ASSFDESFNEKLF
J gene: TRBJ2-1; V gene: TRBV2; CDR3 protein: ASRETPTPRNNEQF
J gene: TRBJ2-1; V gene: TRBV27; CDR3 protein: ASSPRQGRWNEQF
J gene: TRBJ2-2; V gene: TRBV7-9; CDR3 protein: ASSLGFSSGELF
J gene: TRBJ2-7; V gene: TRBV6-6; CDR3 protein: ASWSGTYEQY
J gene: TRBJ2-5; V gene: TRBV4-3; CDR3 protein: ASSQDRTGWQETQY
J gene: TRBJ2-2; V gene: TRBV29-1; CDR3 protein: SVTKTGGPTGELF
J gene: TRBJ2-1; V gene: TRBV7-3; CDR3 protein: ASSFGGRYNEQF
J gene: TRBJ2-5; V gene: TRBV9; CDR3 protein: ASSVAPGGAETQY
J gene: TRBJ1-5; V gene: TRBV5-6; CDR3 protein: ASSFSRQGGNQPQH
J gene: TRBJ2-1; V gene: TRBV5-1; CDR3 protein: ASSTPDSLYNEQF
J gene: TRBJ1-3; V gene: TRBV7-9; CDR3 protein: ASSPRQGARGNTIY
J gene: TRBJ1-1; V gene: TRBV13; CDR3 protein: ASSFGLNTEAF
J gene: TRBJ2-5; V gene: TRBV30; CDR3 protein: AWSADRVFGETQY
J gene: TRBJ1-6; V gene: TRBV9; CDR3 protein: ASSVGGTDNSPLH
J gene: TRBJ1-1; V gene: TRBV7-8; CDR3 protein: ASSGTGDTEAF
J gene: TRBJ1-2; V gene: TRBV30; CDR3 protein: AWWTGDGYT
J gene: TRBJ2-1; V gene: TRBV6-1; CDR3 protein: ASSFRDRAYNEQF
J gene: TRBJ1-1; V gene: TRBV5-1; CDR3 protein: ASSTNRETYTEAF
J gene: TRBJ2-2; V gene: TRBV19; CDR3 protein: ASSREWRIANTGELF
J gene: TRBJ2-1; V gene: TRBV9; CDR3 protein: ASSVVQGSYNEQF
J gene: TRBJ1-1; V gene: TRBV6-1; CDR3 protein: ASSEGQINFTEAF
J gene: TRBJ2-5; V gene: TRBV6-6; CDR3 protein: ASSRRDREETQY
J gene: TRBJ1-5; V gene: TRBV27; CDR3 protein: ASSLGTGGGNQPQH
J gene: TRBJ2-7; V gene: TRBV28; CDR3 protein: ASRLRDRGSYEQY
J gene: TRBJ1-5; V gene: TRBV7-8; CDR3 protein: ASSLLGLNQPQH
J gene: TRBJ2-7; V gene: TRBV28; CDR3 protein: ASNLDRRSYEQY
J gene: TRBJ1-2; V gene: TRBV7-9; CDR3 protein: ASSQDRETYGYT
J gene: TRBJ2-1; V gene: TRBV2; CDR3 protein: ASSDRGRSYNEQF
J gene: TRBJ1-2; V gene: TRBV6-1; CDR3 protein: ASGSRGSADYGYT